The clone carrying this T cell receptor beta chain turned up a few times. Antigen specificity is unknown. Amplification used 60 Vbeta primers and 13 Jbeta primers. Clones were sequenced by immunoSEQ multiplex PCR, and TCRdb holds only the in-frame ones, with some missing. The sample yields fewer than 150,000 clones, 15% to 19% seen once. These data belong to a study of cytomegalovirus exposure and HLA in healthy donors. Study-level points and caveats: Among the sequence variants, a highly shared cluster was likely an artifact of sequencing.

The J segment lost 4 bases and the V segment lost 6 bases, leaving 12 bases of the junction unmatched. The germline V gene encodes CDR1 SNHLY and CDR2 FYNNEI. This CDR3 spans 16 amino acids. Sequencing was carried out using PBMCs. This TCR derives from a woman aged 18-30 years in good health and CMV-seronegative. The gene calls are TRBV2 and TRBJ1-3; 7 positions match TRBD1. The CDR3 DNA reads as TGTGCCAGCAGGCGGCCCTACAGGGGACCCGGAAACACCATATATTTT. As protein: CASRRPYRGPGNTIYF.